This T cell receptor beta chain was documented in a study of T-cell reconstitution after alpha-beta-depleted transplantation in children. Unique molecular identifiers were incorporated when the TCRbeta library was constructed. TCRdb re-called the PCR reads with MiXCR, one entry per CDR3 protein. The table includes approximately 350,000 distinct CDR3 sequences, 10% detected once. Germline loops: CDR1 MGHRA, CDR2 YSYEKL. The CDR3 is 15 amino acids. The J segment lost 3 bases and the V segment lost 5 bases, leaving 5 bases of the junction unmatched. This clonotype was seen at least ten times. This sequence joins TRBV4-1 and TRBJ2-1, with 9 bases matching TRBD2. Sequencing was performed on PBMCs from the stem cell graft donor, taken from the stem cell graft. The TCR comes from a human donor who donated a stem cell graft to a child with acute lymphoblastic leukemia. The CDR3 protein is CASSERLAVYNEQFF. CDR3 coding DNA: TGCGCCAGCAGCGAAAGACTAGCGGTCTACAATGAGCAGTTCTTC.